The entry that follows covers one TCR beta chain sequence. Its cognate antigen is unknown. The sample originates from a study of CD4 T cells in relation to SARS-CoV-2 and coronaviruses. Germline loops: CDR1 LGHNA, CDR2 YNFKEQ. This CDR3 contains 12 residues. Trimming removed 0 bases at V and 7 bases at J, with 4 bases between. Only in-frame clones appear in the TCRdb table, and some are missing; sequencing was by immunoSEQ multiplex PCR. The sample has around 54,000 clones, 92% seen once. Naive and memory CD4+ T cells came from enriched cryopreserved PBMCs. Study results and caveats: The assay detects memory recall responses, not culture-primed primary responses. Samples before the pandemic and after infection were not matched within any donor.

The chain employs TRBV4-2 and TRBJ2-1; the D is unclear. The specimen was naive CD4+ T cells from PBMCs. The subset: naive CD4+ T cells isolated by negative enrichment. This receptor was taken from an adult with COVID-19. CDR3 DNA: TGTGCCAGCAGCCAAGAGGTGAATGAGCAGTTCTTC. Protein: CASSQEVNEQFF.